This TCR beta chain was identified during a study of T cell changes during pregnancy in multiple sclerosis. Using immunoSEQ multiplex PCR, the repertoire was profiled, and TCRdb retains in-frame clones only, with some absent. This table holds just under 65,000 clones, 91% found once. This CDR3 has 13 residues. CDR1 is SQVTM and CDR2 is ANQGSEA in the germline V gene. Trimming left V 4 bases short and J 4 bases short, with 13 bases between. The chain links TRBV29-1 to TRBJ1-2; perhaps TRBD1 as D (5 bases). The material sequenced was peripheral blood, taken in the third trimester of pregnancy. The origin of this receptor is a female donor in good health, enrolled as a control in a pregnancy study. CDR3 coding DNA: TGCAGCGTTGGCGTCGGGGGGGGCTATGGCTACACCTTC. It translates to CSVGVGGGYGYTF. The full variable domain, completed using reference TRBV29-1 and TRBJ1-2, is SAVISQKPSRDICQRGTSLTIQCQVDSQVTMMFWYRQQPGQSLTLIATANQGSEATYESGFVIDKFPISRPNLTFSTLTVSNMSPEDSSIYLCSVGVGGGYGYTFGSGTRLTVV.